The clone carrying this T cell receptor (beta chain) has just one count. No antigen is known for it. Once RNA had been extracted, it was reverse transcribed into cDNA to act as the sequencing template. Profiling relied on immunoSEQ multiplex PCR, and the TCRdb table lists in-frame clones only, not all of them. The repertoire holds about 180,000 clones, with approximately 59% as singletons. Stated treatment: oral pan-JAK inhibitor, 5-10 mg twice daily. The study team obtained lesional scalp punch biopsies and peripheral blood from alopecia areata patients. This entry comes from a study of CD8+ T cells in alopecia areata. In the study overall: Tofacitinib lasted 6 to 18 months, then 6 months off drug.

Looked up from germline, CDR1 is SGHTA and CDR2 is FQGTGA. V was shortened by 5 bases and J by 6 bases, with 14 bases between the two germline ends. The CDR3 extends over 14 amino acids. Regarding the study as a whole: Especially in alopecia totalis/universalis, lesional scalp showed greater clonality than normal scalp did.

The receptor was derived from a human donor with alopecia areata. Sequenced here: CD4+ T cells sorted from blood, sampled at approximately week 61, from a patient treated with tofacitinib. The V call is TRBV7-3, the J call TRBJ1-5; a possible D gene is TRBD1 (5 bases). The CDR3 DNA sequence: TGTGCCAGCAGCCCGGGACTGCCGCGTCAGCCCCAGCATTTT. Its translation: CASSPGLPRQPQHF.